This T cell receptor (beta chain) originates from a study of blood T cell repertoires in COVID-19. As for the study in general: Samples of COVID-19 (acute and convalescent) were obtained from the United States, Italy and Spain. The cDNA or gDNA used as material had been derived from T cells, B-cell-depleted T cells, or PBMCs.

Original processing notes: Amplification with reference gene primers provided the estimates of nucleated cell counts. Clones were sequenced by immunoSEQ multiplex PCR, and TCRdb holds only the in-frame ones, with some missing. That table furnishes V, J and clone size, whereas the DNA furnished D and trimming. The sample has roughly 90,000 clones, approximately 85% seen once. Germline lookup yields CDR1 SGHTA and CDR2 FQGNSA. V lost 5 bases and J 8 bases, leaving 12 bases between the germline ends. This CDR3 spans 12 amino acids. Input material: peripheral blood. J is TRBJ1-2 and V is TRBV7-2; D is undetermined. This TCR was sampled from a human donor in a cohort sampled during active COVID-19. CDR3: CASSPGGRGYTF. The CDR3 region has the DNA TGTGCCAGCAGCCCTGGAGGGCGGGGCTACACCTTC.